The rows below give T cell receptor beta chains drawn from one sample of a study of CD8+CD57+ T cells in acquired aplastic anemia. TCRdb processed the reads anew with MiXCR; each CDR3 protein has one entry. The sample contains 200,000 to 250,000 distinct CDR3 sequences, approximately 45% of which appear only once. Sequences were obtained from sorted CD4+, CD8+, or CD8+CD57+ T cells (not recorded which) from PBMCs. These receptors originate from a human donor with aplastic anemia. Both conserved end residues are part of each CDR3. Each record gives: V gene, clone size, J gene, D gene, CDR3 DNA, CDR3 protein. The D gene is left open where the match is weak. Size tells how often a clone was seen (once, few, many) or the class of an expanded clone, and some rows leave it out.

V gene: TRBV15
clone size: NA
J gene: TRBJ1-4
D gene: NA
CDR3 DNA: TGTGCCACCAGCAGAGGGGGAAGCTGGGACACCGAAAATGAAAAACTGTTTTTT
CDR3 protein: CATSRGGSWDTENEKLFF

V gene: TRBV7-9
clone size: many
J gene: TRBJ1-3
D gene: NA
CDR3 DNA: TGTGCCAGCAGCTTTCCCGCAGGCTTCAGCTCTGGAAACACCATATATTTT
CDR3 protein: CASSFPAGFSSGNTIYF

V gene: TRBV7-9
clone size: NA
J gene: TRBJ2-5
D gene: TRBD2
CDR3 DNA: TGTGCCAGCAGCTCTCCCCGAGCGGGGGCCGTGGGGGAGACCCAGTACTTC
CDR3 protein: CASSSPRAGAVGETQYF

V gene: TRBV30
clone size: few
J gene: TRBJ1-2
D gene: NA
CDR3 DNA: TGTGCCTGGAGGGGAACGGATAACTATGGCTACACCTTC
CDR3 protein: CAWRGTDNYGYTF

V gene: TRBV28
clone size: many
J gene: TRBJ2-3
D gene: TRBD1
CDR3 DNA: TGTGCCAGCACCAAAGGACAGGGAGAGACAGATACGCAGTATTTT
CDR3 protein: CASTKGQGETDTQYF

V gene: TRBV24-1
clone size: NA
J gene: TRBJ1-2
D gene: TRBD1
CDR3 DNA: TGTGCCACCAGTGTAGGACAGGATTATGGCTACACCTTC
CDR3 protein: CATSVGQDYGYTF

V gene: TRBV6-2/TRBV6-3
clone size: many
J gene: TRBJ2-1
D gene: NA
CDR3 DNA: TGTGCCAGCAGTTACGACGCTCGGTACAATGAGCAGTTCTTC
CDR3 protein: CASSYDARYNEQFF

V gene: TRBV20-1
clone size: NA
J gene: TRBJ1-3
D gene: NA
CDR3 DNA: TGCAGTGCTAGCGTTGGACGGGATGGAAACACCATATATTTT
CDR3 protein: CSASVGRDGNTIYF

V gene: TRBV10-2
clone size: NA
J gene: TRBJ2-3
D gene: TRBD2
CDR3 DNA: TGCGCCAGCAGTGTTGAAAGTGTTGAGGGGGATTTCACTAGCGGGAGCACAGATACGCAGTATTTT
CDR3 protein: CASSVESVEGDFTSGSTDTQYF

V gene: TRBV7-9
clone size: many
J gene: TRBJ2-2
D gene: TRBD2
CDR3 DNA: TGTGCCAGCAGCCCAGGACTAGCGGTAAACACCGGGGAGCTGTTTTTT
CDR3 protein: CASSPGLAVNTGELFF

V gene: TRBV2
clone size: many
J gene: TRBJ1-6
D gene: NA
CDR3 DNA: TGTGCCAGCAGGGAGAGCTCCTATAATTCACCCCTCCACTTT
CDR3 protein: CASRESSYNSPLHF

V gene: TRBV7-9
clone size: many
J gene: TRBJ2-5
D gene: TRBD2
CDR3 DNA: TGTGCCAGCAGCCCACTGACTAGCGGGGGGGCCTGGGAGACCCAGTACTTC
CDR3 protein: CASSPLTSGGAWETQYF

V gene: TRBV20-1
clone size: many
J gene: TRBJ1-5
D gene: NA
CDR3 DNA: TGCAGTGCTATAGGTCTAGTGGCGGAGAGCAATCAGCCCCAGCATTTT
CDR3 protein: CSAIGLVAESNQPQHF

V gene: TRBV5-8
clone size: once
J gene: TRBJ1-2
D gene: NA
CDR3 DNA: TGTGCCAGCAGCTTAGCACAGGGTAGCTATGGCTACACCTTC
CDR3 protein: CASSLAQGSYGYTF

V gene: TRBV7-8
clone size: many
J gene: TRBJ2-5
D gene: TRBD2
CDR3 DNA: TGTGCCAGCAGCTCACACGGAGTAGCGGGGTGGGAGACCCAGTACTTC
CDR3 protein: CASSSHGVAGWETQYF

V gene: TRBV25-1
clone size: NA
J gene: TRBJ2-1
D gene: NA
CDR3 DNA: TGTGCCAGCAGCTTAGGATTCGGGAGTTTCAATGAGCAGTTCTTC
CDR3 protein: CASSLGFGSFNEQFF

V gene: TRBV28
clone size: few
J gene: TRBJ2-7
D gene: TRBD2
CDR3 DNA: TGTGCCAGCAAACTGACTAGCGGGAGTTATGGCGAGCAGTACTTC
CDR3 protein: CASKLTSGSYGEQYF

V gene: TRBV9
clone size: many
J gene: TRBJ2-3
D gene: NA
CDR3 DNA: TGTGCCAGCAGCGTAGTGGGCGGGCACACAGATACGCAGTATTTT
CDR3 protein: CASSVVGGHTDTQYF

V gene: TRBV24-1
clone size: NA
J gene: TRBJ1-2
D gene: NA
CDR3 DNA: TGTGCCACCAGAGGAGCCAGAACCTTC
CDR3 protein: CATRGARTF

V gene: TRBV5-1
clone size: NA
J gene: TRBJ1-2
D gene: NA
CDR3 DNA: TGCGCCAGCAGCTTGGCCTCCGCAGGGGTAAACTATGGCTACACCTTC
CDR3 protein: CASSLASAGVNYGYTF

V gene: TRBV7-9
clone size: NA
J gene: TRBJ2-3
D gene: NA
CDR3 DNA: TGCGCCAGCAGCCGGACGACAGGAACTAGCACAGATACGCAGTATTTT
CDR3 protein: CASSRTTGTSTDTQYF

V gene: TRBV20-1
clone size: NA
J gene: TRBJ2-7
D gene: TRBD1
CDR3 DNA: TGCAGTGCTAACGTACCGGGACAGGGTTTTTACGAGCAGTACTTC
CDR3 protein: CSANVPGQGFYEQYF

V gene: TRBV10-3
clone size: NA
J gene: TRBJ2-2
D gene: NA
CDR3 DNA: TGTGCCATCAGTCCCTTTACGGGGACCACCGGGGAGCTGTTTTTT
CDR3 protein: CAISPFTGTTGELFF

V gene: TRBV14
clone size: NA
J gene: TRBJ2-3
D gene: TRBD1
CDR3 DNA: TGTGCCAGCAGCACCGGGACAGGGGGCATCAATAGCACAGATACGCAGTATTTT
CDR3 protein: CASSTGTGGINSTDTQYF

V gene: TRBV10-3
clone size: NA
J gene: TRBJ2-3
D gene: TRBD2
CDR3 DNA: TGTGCCATCAGTACTAGCGGGGGGGCGACAGGGACAGATACGCAGTATTTT
CDR3 protein: CAISTSGGATGTDTQYF

V gene: TRBV7-3
clone size: NA
J gene: TRBJ2-3
D gene: NA
CDR3 DNA: TGTGCCAGCAGCTTACGGTCTGGACAGGGAGGGGATACGCAGTATTTT
CDR3 protein: CASSLRSGQGGDTQYF

V gene: TRBV6-4
clone size: few
J gene: TRBJ2-7
D gene: TRBD1
CDR3 DNA: TGTGCCAGCAGTGACGGGACAGGGCACTACGAGCAGTACTTC
CDR3 protein: CASSDGTGHYEQYF

V gene: TRBV6-1
clone size: few
J gene: TRBJ2-2
D gene: NA
CDR3 DNA: TGTGCCAGCAGTGAGAAGGGAGACACCGGGGAGCTGTTTTTT
CDR3 protein: CASSEKGDTGELFF

V gene: TRBV6-1
clone size: NA
J gene: TRBJ2-7
D gene: NA
CDR3 DNA: TGTGCCAGCAGTTACAACGGACTCTACGAGCGGTACTTC
CDR3 protein: CASSYNGLYERYF

V gene: TRBV7-8
clone size: NA
J gene: TRBJ2-7
D gene: NA
CDR3 DNA: TGTGCCAGCAGGGACCGCGAGAGGTCCTACGAGCAGTACTTC
CDR3 protein: CASRDRERSYEQYF

V gene: TRBV7-8
clone size: NA
J gene: TRBJ2-7
D gene: NA
CDR3 DNA: TGTGCCAGCAGCTTAGGGGGGGACAACTACGAGCAGTACTTC
CDR3 protein: CASSLGGDNYEQYF

V gene: TRBV7-9
clone size: NA
J gene: TRBJ1-2
D gene: TRBD1
CDR3 DNA: TGTGCCAGCAGCGGACAGGGTGCTAACTATGGCTACACCTTC
CDR3 protein: CASSGQGANYGYTF

V gene: TRBV19
clone size: many
J gene: TRBJ1-1
D gene: NA
CDR3 DNA: TGTGCCAGTAGTGAACTGAACACTGAAGCTTTCTTT
CDR3 protein: CASSELNTEAFF

V gene: TRBV5-1
clone size: once
J gene: TRBJ1-1
D gene: NA
CDR3 DNA: TGCGCCAGCAGCCGGGGAGAATTCTTT
CDR3 protein: CASSRGEFF

V gene: TRBV7-9
clone size: many
J gene: TRBJ2-7
D gene: NA
CDR3 DNA: TGTGCCAGCAGCGGAGGGGACACGGCCTACGAGCAGTACTTC
CDR3 protein: CASSGGDTAYEQYF

V gene: TRBV7-7
clone size: many
J gene: TRBJ2-5
D gene: NA
CDR3 DNA: TGTGCTAGCGGTAAGCGCACCCAAGTGACCCAGTACTTC
CDR3 protein: CASGKRTQVTQYF

V gene: TRBV7-9
clone size: NA
J gene: TRBJ1-6
D gene: TRBD1
CDR3 DNA: TGTGCCAGCAGGGGACAGATGAATTCACCCCTCCACTTT
CDR3 protein: CASRGQMNSPLHF

V gene: TRBV5-1
clone size: NA
J gene: TRBJ2-6
D gene: NA
CDR3 DNA: TGCGCCAGCAGCTTACAAACAGGCTCCGGGGCCAACGTCCTGACTTTC
CDR3 protein: CASSLQTGSGANVLTF

V gene: TRBV20-1
clone size: many
J gene: TRBJ2-7
D gene: NA
CDR3 DNA: TGCAGTGCTAGGGACTCCACCTACGAGCAGTACTTC
CDR3 protein: CSARDSTYEQYF

V gene: TRBV9
clone size: many
J gene: TRBJ1-1
D gene: NA
CDR3 DNA: TGTGCCAGCAGCGTAGGGGGGGGCGCCGGCACTGAAGCTTTCTTT
CDR3 protein: CASSVGGGAGTEAFF

V gene: TRBV7-9
clone size: many
J gene: TRBJ2-1
D gene: TRBD2
CDR3 DNA: TGTGCCAGCAGCTTAGTTGGGAGGGCCTACAATGAGCAGTTCTTC
CDR3 protein: CASSLVGRAYNEQFF

V gene: TRBV24-1
clone size: many
J gene: TRBJ1-5
D gene: NA
CDR3 DNA: TGTGCCCTTTCCGACAGCGGAAATCAGCCCCAGCATTTT
CDR3 protein: CALSDSGNQPQHF

V gene: TRBV7-2
clone size: NA
J gene: TRBJ1-4
D gene: NA
CDR3 DNA: TGTGCCAGCAGCCATGACAGGAGTAATGAAAAACTGTTTTTT
CDR3 protein: CASSHDRSNEKLFF

V gene: TRBV24-1
clone size: many
J gene: TRBJ1-5
D gene: NA
CDR3 DNA: TGTGCCACCAGTGATCCGCAGGTGGGGAATCAGCCCCAGCATTTT
CDR3 protein: CATSDPQVGNQPQHF

V gene: TRBV9
clone size: many
J gene: TRBJ1-4
D gene: NA
CDR3 DNA: TGTGCCAGCAGCGTAGACGGAGGACTCAATGAAAAACTGTTTTTT
CDR3 protein: CASSVDGGLNEKLFF

V gene: TRBV9
clone size: many
J gene: TRBJ2-2
D gene: NA
CDR3 DNA: TGTGCCAGCAGCGTAGGAGGCCCGGCGGGGGAGCTGTTTTTT
CDR3 protein: CASSVGGPAGELFF

V gene: TRBV4-2
clone size: NA
J gene: TRBJ2-1
D gene: NA
CDR3 DNA: TGTGCCAGCAGTGCTGCTGCTGAATCCTACAATGAGCAGTTCTTC
CDR3 protein: CASSAAAESYNEQFF

V gene: TRBV6-5
clone size: few
J gene: TRBJ1-5
D gene: NA
CDR3 DNA: TGTGCCAGCAGTTACGGACCGCTCAATCAGCCCCAGCATTTT
CDR3 protein: CASSYGPLNQPQHF

V gene: TRBV24-1
clone size: many
J gene: TRBJ2-1
D gene: NA
CDR3 DNA: TGTGCCACCAGTGCGGGCAGGTTGGTACCGAATGAGCAGTTCTTC
CDR3 protein: CATSAGRLVPNEQFF

V gene: TRBV9
clone size: NA
J gene: TRBJ2-1
D gene: NA
CDR3 DNA: TGTGCTAGCAGCGTAGTGGGCCAGAACAATGAGCAGTTCTTC
CDR3 protein: CASSVVGQNNEQFF

V gene: TRBV5-1
clone size: NA
J gene: TRBJ2-5
D gene: NA
CDR3 DNA: TGCGCCAGCAGCCCTACCGGGACGGGCAGGGAGACCCAGTACTTC
CDR3 protein: CASSPTGTGRETQYF

V gene: TRBV2
clone size: many
J gene: TRBJ2-2
D gene: NA
CDR3 DNA: TGTGCCAGCAGTGAAGCGGACAGTAGATCCGGGGAGCTGTTTTTT
CDR3 protein: CASSEADSRSGELFF

V gene: TRBV20-1
clone size: NA
J gene: TRBJ2-7
D gene: NA
CDR3 DNA: TGCAGTGCTAGCCGGACAGAACCTCCCGAGCAGTACTTC
CDR3 protein: CSASRTEPPEQYF

V gene: TRBV7-9
clone size: many
J gene: TRBJ1-1
D gene: NA
CDR3 DNA: TGTGCCAGCAGCTTCTTAGTCACTGAAGCTTTCTTT
CDR3 protein: CASSFLVTEAFF

V gene: TRBV6-1
clone size: many
J gene: TRBJ1-6
D gene: NA
CDR3 DNA: TGTGCCAGCAGTGAAGTTCGCAGGAGCTCCTATAATTCACCCCTCCACTTT
CDR3 protein: CASSEVRRSSYNSPLHF

V gene: TRBV7-9
clone size: NA
J gene: TRBJ2-3
D gene: TRBD2
CDR3 DNA: TGTGCCAGCAGCTTAGGGACTAGCGGCGATACGCAGTATTTT
CDR3 protein: CASSLGTSGDTQYF

V gene: TRBV5-6
clone size: NA
J gene: TRBJ2-7
D gene: TRBD2
CDR3 DNA: TGTGCCAGCAGCCAAGGGTGGGCTAGCGGGATTCCCCCCTCCTACGAGCAGTACTTC
CDR3 protein: CASSQGWASGIPPSYEQYF

V gene: TRBV30
clone size: NA
J gene: TRBJ2-2
D gene: NA
CDR3 DNA: TGTGCCTGGAGTGTACTGGCCGGGGAGCTGTTTTTT
CDR3 protein: CAWSVLAGELFF

V gene: TRBV5-1
clone size: many
J gene: TRBJ1-2
D gene: TRBD1
CDR3 DNA: TGCGCCAGCAGCTGGGGCCAGGGGGCCGCCTATGGCTACACCTTC
CDR3 protein: CASSWGQGAAYGYTF